This T cell receptor (beta chain) was recorded in a study of T cells in Graves' hyperthyroidism and ophthalmopathy. Study-wide context: Upon initial diagnosis and before any treatment, peripheral blood was collected.

The length of the CDR3 is 14 residues. The germline CDR1 and CDR2 sequences are GTSNPN and SVGIG (reference sequence). The trim removed 0 bases at V and 2 bases at J, leaving 4 bases unmatched. Notes on the study in general: From stable hyperthyroidism, ophthalmopathy was set apart by a 13 V-J model.

Reasons for excluding patients were uncontrolled infection, other autoimmune disease, pregnancy or lactation. The source of the PBMCs was 8.5 to 10 ml of fresh peripheral blood. TCR beta CDR3 region amplification was performed from RNA transcripts. First-round RT-PCR of the TCR CDR3 relied on the HTBI primer set. TCRdb reanalysed the multiplex PCR reads using MiXCR and keeps one entry per CDR3 protein. The sample lists more than 500,000 distinct CDR3 sequences, under 15% occurring once. In the case of this clonotype: Antigen unknown. A read error may explain this, as a much larger clone is one base away.

Material: blood. The receptor was derived from a woman aged 40 to 49 with Graves' ophthalmopathy. The chain links TRBV30 to TRBJ2-7; 7 bases map to TRBD1. CDR3 sequence (DNA): TGTGCCTGGAGTGTACCGGGACAGACCTACGAGCAGTACTTC. Protein product: CAWSVPGQTYEQYF.